The clone carrying this T cell receptor beta chain was recorded at least ten times. Its antigen is not identified. The sample is drawn from a study of T cells after yellow fever vaccination. Findings of the study overall: Most clones from primary vaccination were detected again post-booster (almost 98% CD4, 88% CD8).

V lost 0 bases to trimming and J lost 2 bases, with 6 bases between them. There are 14 residues in the CDR3. Germline V gene data show CDR1 as SGHVS and CDR2 as FNYEAQ. Synthesis of TCR cDNA relied on 5'RACE template switching, which attached a universal primer site and UMIs. TCRdb passed the 5' RACE reads through MiXCR, listing each CDR3 protein once. The sample contains some 560,000 distinct CDR3 sequences, under 25% of which appear only once. Source: PBMCs, taken 15 days after the yellow fever booster vaccination. This clonotype originated in a man younger than 45 who received the YFV17D yellow fever vaccine. This chain joins TRBV7-6 and TRBJ2-3; D not resolved. CDR3 DNA: TGTGCCAGCAGCTTAGCGAGGTCCACAGATACGCAGTATTTT. It specifies CASSLARSTDTQYF.